This T cell receptor beta chain originates from a study of blood T cell repertoires in COVID-19. Study in general: Samples of COVID-19 (acute and convalescent) were obtained from the United States, Italy and Spain. T cells, B-cell-depleted T cells, or PBMCs supplied cDNA or gDNA.

Under the authors' procedure: How many nucleated cells were present was estimated from reference gene primer amplification. Sequencing was performed with immunoSEQ multiplex PCR; in TCRdb, only in-frame clones are kept and a portion is missing. D and trimming come from the DNA, and the V and J calls and clone size come from that table. The profile shows about 200,000 clones, roughly nine tenths of them singletons. J gave up 1 base and V 4 bases, and 7 bases lay outside the gene matches. The CDR3 totals 17 residues. Per the germline V gene, CDR1 is SGHRS and CDR2 is YFSETQ. About this clone itself: At the DNA level, this CDR3 is encoded by other sequences in the same sample as well.

The receptor was derived from a woman aged 65 to 85 with acute or convalescent COVID-19. V gene TRBV5-1 combines with J gene TRBJ2-7; 14 bases line up with TRBD2. The sample was peripheral blood. The CDR3 nucleotides read TGCGCCAGCAGCCCCGGGACTAGCGGGAGAGTGTCCTACGAGCAGTACTTC. This gives the protein CASSPGTSGRVSYEQYF.